This T cell receptor beta chain came from a study of T cell clones after liver transplantation (dated by TCRdb to the late 2010s). About the full investigation: Samples were obtained from ITN030ST, a randomized trial in which withdrawal of immunosuppression was attempted within 2 years of liver transplantation. Of the eight recipients, a few were HCV-positive, while the remaining recipients had been transplanted for non-autoimmune, non-viral indications. Blood samples were taken pre-transplant, pre-randomization before withdrawal, and post-randomization after full withdrawal or failed withdrawal. A cohort of 8 liver transplant recipients was studied, of whom 3 were classified as tolerant and 5 as non-tolerant. Donor-reactive T cell clones were identified by TCRbeta sequencing following a pre-transplant mixed lymphocyte reaction and were subsequently tracked in post-transplant blood. No induction therapy was given to the subjects, and standard immunosuppression was administered until randomization at 12-24 months post-transplant. Third party-reactive TCRbeta sequences from pre-transplant MLRs were also identified as an antigen-independent comparator for donor-reactive sequences. To count as tolerant, a recipient had to stay completely off immunosuppression for at least one year without liver enzymes climbing beyond twice the upper limit of normal. Broad study findings and their caveats: When repertoire turnover was accounted for, significantly reduced detection of donor-reactive sequences was found in 7 of 8 subjects for CD4 and in 8 of 8 subjects for CD8. The conclusions were preliminary, being limited by small, heterogeneous patient numbers and by non-standardized post-transplant time points. Donor-reactive sequences declined more than third party-reactive ones, suggesting partial antigen-specific deletion unrelated to withdrawal success. In 5 of 8 subjects, circulating donor-reactive CD4 TCRbeta sequences decreased significantly after transplant, regardless of tolerance or HCV status. Because no allograft tissue specimens were available, donor-reactive T cells may have migrated into the graft instead of being deleted. In a couple of subjects, low numbers of available donor cells limited the measurable donor-reactive repertoire.

Cut back by 5 bases and 5 bases, the V and J ends lie 9 bases apart. The CDR3 measures 13 amino acids from cysteine to phenylalanine. The sequence is cut down to CDR3 DNA, 39 bases in frame from base 1. The germline V gene specifies SGHVS as CDR1 and FQNEAQ as CDR2. Frozen genomic DNA underwent high-throughput TCRbeta CDR3 sequencing by immunoSEQ, including PCR amplification, mapping, bias correction and internal controls. For the original study's pipeline: Only productive rearrangements were retained, with each unique TCRbeta sequence defined by its CDR3 nucleotide sequence together with its V and J gene. For classification of a sequence as donor-reactive, at least 5-fold expansion in CFSE-low cells relative to unstimulated pre-transplant cells and a frequency of at least 0.01% were required. Minimum frequency thresholds were set for each subject based on the unstimulated sample with the lowest template count, ensuring at least 90% detection power. Jensen-Shannon divergence between the top 1000 TCRbeta sequences post- versus pre-transplant served as the measure of repertoire turnover. Changes in detection of donor-reactive sequences were assessed with two-sided Fisher's exact tests. TCRdb holds this immuneACCESS table with in-frame rearrangements only. Some clones are missing; in checked studies, unresolved V genes explain under half, and the rest has no known cause. V and J calls and clone size are as listed in that table; D and trimming were resolved from the DNA. Present in this sample are tens of thousands of clones, approximately 87% of which were seen just once. The ten largest clones add up to 2.8% of the sample.

Unstimulated PBMCs, after thawing, were stained for CD3, CD4 and CD8 and then FACS-sorted into CD3+CD4+ and CD3+CD8+ populations. All 8 studied subjects were randomized to withdrawal of immunosuppression. The Qiagen DNeasy Blood and Tissue Kit was used for genomic DNA isolation. About this clone itself: There is no known antigen for this receptor. Nothing much larger sits one base from this clone, and base qualities are not available.

The chain was built from TRBV7-8 and TRBJ2-2; the D gene is perhaps TRBD2, from 5 matching bases. The source was CD4+ T cells from blood, collected at the 22-month timepoint. This clonotype was obtained from a human patient who received a liver transplant. Some T cells may have been brought in with the graft after a transplant. The sequence in DNA is TGTGCCAGCAGCATCTGGAGGACCGGGGAGCTGTTTTTT. This sequence encodes CASSIWRTGELFF.